The entry that follows covers one TCR beta chain sequence. This sample stems from a study of blood T cell repertoires in COVID-19. The CDR3 loop spans 15 amino acids. The V end lost 5 bases, the J end lost 12 bases, and 23 bases lay between the germline ends. The germline gives CDR1 SGHTA, CDR2 FQGNSA. TCRdb's table, derived via immunoSEQ multiplex PCR, lists solely in-frame clones and lacks some. The sample holds some 160,000 clones, approximately 80% seen once. The genes are TRBV7-2 and TRBJ2-1; D possibly corresponds to TRBD2 (6 bases). This sequence was found in a woman aged 40 to 55 who had recovered from COVID-19. Sequenced sample: PBMCs or T cells enriched from blood (not recorded which). CDR3 coding DNA: TGTGCCAGCAGCCTAGGGACTGTTGGGTCAAGGGTGCAGTTCTTC. This sequence encodes CASSLGTVGSRVQFF.